Listed below are T cell receptor beta chains from one sample, sequenced in a study of blood T cell repertoires in COVID-19. Using immunoSEQ multiplex PCR, the repertoire was profiled, and TCRdb retains in-frame clones only, with some absent. In the table there are about 240,000 clones, roughly 86% of which are singletons. The sequenced sample consisted of PBMCs or T cells enriched from blood (not recorded which). The source of these receptors is a woman aged 40 to 50 with acute COVID-19. Each CDR3 is given with its conserved first and last residue. Each record gives: CDR3 DNA, CDR3 protein, D gene, clone size, V gene, J gene. D genes are given only for firm matches. Part of the rows lack a size; the others show once, few, many or a class for expanded clones.

CDR3 DNA: TGCGCCAGCAGCTTGGACGGGACTAGCGGGAGTGTGACCCAGTACTTC
CDR3 protein: CASSLDGTSGSVTQYF
D gene: TRBD2
clone size: .
V gene: TRBV5-1
J gene: TRBJ2-5

CDR3 DNA: TGTGCCAGCAGCCAAGAGCGGGGGCGAGGGCCCCAGCATTTT
CDR3 protein: CASSQERGRGPQHF
D gene: .
clone size: .
V gene: TRBV3-1/TRBV3-2
J gene: TRBJ1-5

CDR3 DNA: TGTGCCAGCAGCCAAGGGGACAGGGGGCTGAATGGCTACACCTTC
CDR3 protein: CASSQGDRGLNGYTF
D gene: TRBD1
clone size: .
V gene: TRBV3-1/TRBV3-2
J gene: TRBJ1-2

CDR3 DNA: TGTGCCAAACCAAGGAGGGGACAGCCCCAGCATTTT
CDR3 protein: CAKPRRGQPQHF
D gene: .
clone size: .
V gene: TRBV27
J gene: TRBJ1-5

CDR3 DNA: TGTGCCACCCACCCCAGCAGGACCTACGAGCAGTACTTC
CDR3 protein: CATHPSRTYEQYF
D gene: .
clone size: .
V gene: TRBV24-1
J gene: TRBJ2-7

CDR3 DNA: TGTGCCACCAGCAGGGGCCGGGGACTAGCGGAGTACAATGAGCAGTTCTTC
CDR3 protein: CATSRGRGLAEYNEQFF
D gene: TRBD2
clone size: .
V gene: TRBV15
J gene: TRBJ2-1

CDR3 DNA: TGTGCCAGCAGCCCGGGTGCGGAGAATTCACCCCTCCACTTT
CDR3 protein: CASSPGAENSPLHF
D gene: .
clone size: .
V gene: TRBV5-4
J gene: TRBJ1-6

CDR3 DNA: TGTGCCAGTAGTATAAACGGGTTCTATGGCTACACCTTC
CDR3 protein: CASSINGFYGYTF
D gene: .
clone size: .
V gene: TRBV19
J gene: TRBJ1-2

CDR3 DNA: TGCGCCAGCAGCTCCCGAGGGACAGCGAACACCGGGGAGCTGTTTTTT
CDR3 protein: CASSSRGTANTGELFF
D gene: TRBD1
clone size: .
V gene: TRBV5-1
J gene: TRBJ2-2

CDR3 DNA: TGTGCCAGCAGGTTCGGGGGGCATTCACCCCTCCACTTT
CDR3 protein: CASRFGGHSPLHF
D gene: .
clone size: .
V gene: TRBV7-2
J gene: TRBJ1-6

CDR3 DNA: TGTGCCAGCTCACCACTCGGTGCCTACGAGCAGTACTTC
CDR3 protein: CASSPLGAYEQYF
D gene: .
clone size: .
V gene: TRBV18
J gene: TRBJ2-7

CDR3 DNA: TGTGCCAGCAAGAGGGGGAGGGAGTCCGAGCAGTACTTC
CDR3 protein: CASKRGRESEQYF
D gene: .
clone size: .
V gene: TRBV6-5
J gene: TRBJ2-7

CDR3 DNA: TGTGCCAGCAGTTTACCCAGGGGATCTAATGAAGCTTTCTTT
CDR3 protein: CASSLPRGSNEAFF
D gene: .
clone size: once
V gene: TRBV28
J gene: TRBJ1-1

CDR3 DNA: TGCGCCAGCAGCCCTAGACTAGCGGGAGGGTACTACGAGCAGTACTTC
CDR3 protein: CASSPRLAGGYYEQYF
D gene: TRBD2
clone size: .
V gene: TRBV5-1
J gene: TRBJ2-7

CDR3 DNA: TGCGCCAGCAGTGAGTCAAGGGACACGGGGGGTTCACCCCTCCACTTT
CDR3 protein: CASSESRDTGGSPLHF
D gene: .
clone size: .
V gene: TRBV10-2
J gene: TRBJ1-6

CDR3 DNA: TGTGCCAGCAGCTTTCGGCAGGACTGGGGCTACACCTTC
CDR3 protein: CASSFRQDWGYTF
D gene: .
clone size: .
V gene: TRBV5-4
J gene: TRBJ1-2

CDR3 DNA: TGTGCCATCAGAACCCCCGGGGAGACCCAGTACTTC
CDR3 protein: CAIRTPGETQYF
D gene: .
clone size: .
V gene: TRBV10-3
J gene: TRBJ2-5

CDR3 DNA: TGTGCCAGCAGCCGAGGTGGGGGACAGGGATCGGACAATGAGCAGTTCTTC
CDR3 protein: CASSRGGGQGSDNEQFF
D gene: TRBD1
clone size: once
V gene: TRBV3-1/TRBV3-2
J gene: TRBJ2-1

CDR3 DNA: TGTGCCACCAGCAGATCCCGGGGGGCGGTAGCCAAAAACATTCAGTACTTC
CDR3 protein: CATSRSRGAVAKNIQYF
D gene: .
clone size: .
V gene: TRBV15
J gene: TRBJ2-4

CDR3 DNA: TGTGCCAGCACCCGAGCCACAGATACGCAGTATTTT
CDR3 protein: CASTRATDTQYF
D gene: .
clone size: .
V gene: TRBV12-3/TRBV12-4
J gene: TRBJ2-3

CDR3 DNA: TGTGCCAGCAGCTTGCAACAGGGGACCGGCGAGCAGTACTTC
CDR3 protein: CASSLQQGTGEQYF
D gene: TRBD1
clone size: .
V gene: TRBV5-4
J gene: TRBJ2-7

CDR3 DNA: TGTGCCAGCAGGTTCCAAGGGCGACTACTAGGCGGGAACCAAGAGACCCAGTACTTC
CDR3 protein: CASRFQGRLLGGNQETQYF
D gene: .
clone size: .
V gene: TRBV7-9
J gene: TRBJ2-5

CDR3 DNA: TGTGCCAGCAGCGTGAACGGGATGGAACAAGAGACCCAGTACTTC
CDR3 protein: CASSVNGMEQETQYF
D gene: .
clone size: .
V gene: TRBV9
J gene: TRBJ2-5

CDR3 DNA: TGTGCCAGCAGCTTGGTCCAGGGCTCCTACGAGCAGTACTTC
CDR3 protein: CASSLVQGSYEQYF
D gene: .
clone size: many
V gene: TRBV5-6
J gene: TRBJ2-7

CDR3 DNA: TGCGCCAGCAGCCAAACTAGAATCGAGACCCAGTACTTC
CDR3 protein: CASSQTRIETQYF
D gene: .
clone size: .
V gene: TRBV4-1
J gene: TRBJ2-5

CDR3 DNA: TGTGCTAGCAGGAAGACCGGGACAGGGACCACCGGGGAGCTGTTTTTT
CDR3 protein: CASRKTGTGTTGELFF
D gene: TRBD1
clone size: .
V gene: TRBV7-7
J gene: TRBJ2-2

CDR3 DNA: TGTGCCAGCAGTGAAATGGCAGGCGTAGGTAATGAGCAGTTCTTC
CDR3 protein: CASSEMAGVGNEQFF
D gene: .
clone size: .
V gene: TRBV6-1
J gene: TRBJ2-1

CDR3 DNA: TGTGCCACCAGTGACCCGGGACAGAACTATGGCTACACCTTC
CDR3 protein: CATSDPGQNYGYTF
D gene: TRBD1
clone size: few
V gene: TRBV24-1
J gene: TRBJ1-2

CDR3 DNA: TGTGCCATCAGTGAGTCGACCGGGGAAGGGTCACCCCTCCACTTT
CDR3 protein: CAISESTGEGSPLHF
D gene: .
clone size: .
V gene: TRBV10-3
J gene: TRBJ1-6

CDR3 DNA: TGTGCCAGCAGCCCTCGACTAGCGGGCAATGAGCAGTTCTTC
CDR3 protein: CASSPRLAGNEQFF
D gene: TRBD2
clone size: .
V gene: TRBV7-8
J gene: TRBJ2-1

CDR3 DNA: TGTGCCAGCAGTGTTACAGGTGATGGTGAGCAGTTCTTC
CDR3 protein: CASSVTGDGEQFF
D gene: .
clone size: once
V gene: TRBV25-1
J gene: TRBJ2-1

CDR3 DNA: TGTGCCAGCAGCTTAGGTCCGGGACAGGGGAATTCGGAGACCCAGTACTTC
CDR3 protein: CASSLGPGQGNSETQYF
D gene: TRBD1
clone size: few
V gene: TRBV7-6
J gene: TRBJ2-5

CDR3 DNA: TGTGCCAGTAGTATCGATGCTAGCCTCTCCTACAATGAGCAGTTCTTC
CDR3 protein: CASSIDASLSYNEQFF
D gene: .
clone size: .
V gene: TRBV19
J gene: TRBJ2-1

CDR3 DNA: TGTGCCAGCAGCTTACAACGGACAGGGGGCAACTATGGCTACACCTTC
CDR3 protein: CASSLQRTGGNYGYTF
D gene: TRBD1
clone size: .
V gene: TRBV11-3
J gene: TRBJ1-2

CDR3 DNA: TGCAGCGCCGGACTAGCGGATACCTACGAGCAGTACTTC
CDR3 protein: CSAGLADTYEQYF
D gene: TRBD2
clone size: .
V gene: TRBV29-1
J gene: TRBJ2-7